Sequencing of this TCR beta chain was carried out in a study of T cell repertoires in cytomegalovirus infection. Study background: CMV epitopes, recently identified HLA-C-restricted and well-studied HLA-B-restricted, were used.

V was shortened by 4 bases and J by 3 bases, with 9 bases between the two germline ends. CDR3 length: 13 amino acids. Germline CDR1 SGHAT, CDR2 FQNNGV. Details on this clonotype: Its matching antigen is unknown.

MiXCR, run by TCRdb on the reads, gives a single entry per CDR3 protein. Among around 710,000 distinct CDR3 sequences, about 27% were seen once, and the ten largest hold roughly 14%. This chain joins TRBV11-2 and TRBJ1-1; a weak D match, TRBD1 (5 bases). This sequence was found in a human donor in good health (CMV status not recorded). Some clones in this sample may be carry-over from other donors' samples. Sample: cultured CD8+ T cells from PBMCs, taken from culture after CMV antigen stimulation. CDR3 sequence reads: CASSSGGHTEAFF. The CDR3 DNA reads TGTGCCAGCAGCTCCGGGGGACACACTGAAGCTTTCTTT.